Presented here are 15 T cell receptor beta chains from one specimen sequenced in a study of lymphopenia after photon versus proton radiotherapy. Sequencing used immunoSEQ multiplex PCR; TCRdb keeps in-frame clones, though not all of them. The sample lists about 39,000 clones; 92% were seen once. Source: peripheral blood, taken from a patient treated with photon-based radiotherapy. These receptors all come from a man in his sixties with cholangiocarcinoma.

The chain is built from TRBV28 and TRBJ2-6, with D perhaps TRBD2 (5 bases). The CDR3 is made up of 17 amino acids. The V and J ends lost 5 bases and 3 bases respectively, with 17 bases between them. Germline loops: CDR1 MDHEN, CDR2 SYDVKM. CDR3 protein: CASSPPRRFSGANVLTF. CDR3 bases: TGTGCCAGCAGTCCGCCCAGGAGGTTTAGTGGGGCCAACGTCCTGACTTTC.

The chain employs TRBV7-2 and TRBJ2-2, with 8 nucleotides matching TRBD1. Trimming cost V 1 base and J 1 base; bases outside gene matches: 2. This CDR3 is built from 16 residues. Germline CDR1 reads SGHTA; CDR2 reads FQGNSA. The CDR3 loop reads CASSLGTGLNTGELFF. As DNA, the CDR3 is TGTGCCAGCAGCTTAGGGACAGGGCTGAACACCGGGGAGCTGTTTTTT.

This chain joins TRBV11-3 and TRBJ2-7; D is unresolved. V was shortened by 2 bases and J by 0 bases, with 8 bases between the two germline ends. Germline V gene lookup returns CDR1 SGHNT and CDR2 YENEEA. The CDR3 totals 14 residues. Here the CDR3 DNA reads TGTGCCAGCAGCTTATACGGAAGCTCCTACGAGCAGTACTTC. Translated: CASSLYGSSYEQYF. The full variable domain, with the rest looked up from reference TRBV11-3 and TRBJ2-7, is EAGVVQSPRYKIIEKKQPVAFWCNPISGHNTLYWYLQNLGQGPELLIRYENEEAVDDSQLPKDRFSAERLKGVDSTLKIQPAELGDSAVYLCASSLYGSSYEQYFGPGTRLTVT.

The chain couples TRBV5-4 to TRBJ2-3, with D unresolved. Trimming pared 4 bases from V and 2 bases from J, leaving 8 bases between. The CDR3 loop spans 13 amino acids. In germline, CDR1 is SGHNT, CDR2 YYREEE (reference sequence). Here the CDR3 DNA reads TGTGCCAGCAGCACGGAAATCACAGATACGCAGTATTTT. This encodes CASSTEITDTQYF.

The chain joins TRBV10-3 to TRBJ1-1; a possible D gene is TRBD1 (6 bases). The V end lost 6 bases, the J end lost 0 bases, and 8 bases lay between the germline ends. This CDR3 spans 13 amino acids. CDR1 and CDR2 (germline): ENHRY, SYGVKD. CDR3 protein: CAIRGGLNTEAFF. DNA of the CDR3: TGTGCCATCAGGGGGGGGCTGAACACTGAAGCTTTCTTT.

The genes are TRBV4-1 and TRBJ1-5; maybe TRBD1 (5 bases). This CDR3 is built from 20 residues. V gave up 1 base and J gave up 0 bases, with 22 bases separating them. Looked up from germline, CDR1 is MGHRA and CDR2 is YSYEKL. CDR3 amino acids: CASSQGWFAGNTYSNQPQHF. Here the CDR3 DNA reads TGCGCCAGCAGCCAAGGGTGGTTCGCAGGGAATACCTATAGCAATCAGCCCCAGCATTTT.

The CDR3, as DNA: TGTGCCACCAGGACGAACTACATCGCCTCCTACGAGCAGTACTTC. The encoded protein is CATRTNYIASYEQYF. V usage is TRBV6-1 and J usage is TRBJ2-7; no firm D call. V lost 10 bases and J 0 bases, leaving 19 bases between the germline ends. Germline values: CDR1 MNHNS, CDR2 SASEGT. The CDR3 spans 15 residues.

This clone was seen only a few times. CDR3 nucleotide sequence: TGTGCCAGCAGCTTAGATTTCCCGCTAGCTCTCGATGAGCAGTTCTTC. Its translation is CASSLDFPLALDEQFF. The chain employs TRBV11-3 and TRBJ2-1, with D possibly being TRBD2 (5 bases). This CDR3 is built from 16 residues. V shed 0 bases and J shed 8 bases, with 17 bases lying between them. Germline assignment: CDR1 SGHNT and CDR2 YENEEA.

The chain uses TRBV7-2 and TRBJ1-3, with D perhaps matching TRBD1 (6 bases). This CDR3 comprises 16 residues. Trimming took off 5 bases at V and 1 base at J, with 15 bases between the two ends. Germline CDR1 is SGHTA and CDR2 is FQGNSA. The chain's CDR3 is CASSRGWGASGNTIYF. The CDR3 DNA is TGTGCCAGCAGCCGAGGGTGGGGGGCTTCTGGAAACACCATATATTTT. Full variable domain (outside the CDR3, taken from reference TRBV7-2 and TRBJ1-3): GAGVSQSPSNKVTEKGKDVELRCDPISGHTALYWYRQSLGQGLEFLIYFQGNSAPDKSGLPSDRFSAERTGGSVSTLTIQRTQQEDSAVYLCASSRGWGASGNTIYFGEGSWLTVV.

The rearrangement links TRBV11-3 to TRBJ2-7, with D possibly being TRBD1 (6 bases). V lost 3 bases and J lost 2, with 11 bases in between. The CDR3 has 14 residues. Germline values: CDR1 SGHNT, CDR2 YENEEA. The CDR3 DNA reads TGTGCCAGCAGCTTTGGGGGCGTTCCCTACGAGCAGTACTTC. Amino acids: CASSFGGVPYEQYF.

This clone was counted a single time. The chain carries TRBV29-1 and TRBJ2-5; maybe TRBD1 (5 bases). Trimming removed 2 bases from V and 5 bases from J, with 9 bases in between. The CDR3 has 12 residues. Germline V lookup: CDR1 SQVTM, CDR2 ANQGSEA. The CDR3: CSVETQGETQYF. CDR3 bases: TGCAGCGTTGAAACCCAGGGCGAGACCCAGTACTTC.

A note on this clone: The sample holds other DNA sequences that translate to the same CDR3. The V call is TRBV19, the J call TRBJ1-1, with D maybe TRBD1 (6 bases). CDR3 length: 17 amino acids. The germline CDR1 and CDR2 sequences are LNHDA and SQIVND (reference sequence). Trimming stripped 6 bases from V and 0 bases from J, with 20 bases between. For the CDR3, the DNA is TGTGCCAGTAGCCGAAACCGGGGGGCCTCGATGAACACTGAAGCTTTCTTT. Translating it yields CASSRNRGASMNTEAFF.

The CDR3 is CASSSPTQGHQPQHF. The CDR3, as DNA: TGTGCCAGCAGTTCGCCCACACAGGGACATCAGCCCCAGCATTTT. V gene TRBV28 combines with J gene TRBJ1-5, with D perhaps TRBD1 (6 bases). The CDR3 loop spans 15 amino acids. V lost 4 bases, J lost 5 bases, and 15 bases lay in between. The germline gives CDR1 MDHEN, CDR2 SYDVKM.

J is TRBJ2-7 and V is TRBV7-2; D is tentatively TRBD1 or TRBD2 (6 bases each). V was clipped by 1 base and J by 6 bases, with 10 bases between them. This CDR3 has 13 amino acids. Germline lookup yields CDR1 SGHTA and CDR2 FQGNSA. The CDR3 DNA sequence: TGTGCCAGCAGCTTAGAAGGGGGGCGCGAGCAGTACTTC. Translation: CASSLEGGREQYF.

The J gene is TRBJ2-1, the V gene TRBV7-2; TRBD2 matches at 11 bases. Trimming took 3 bases from V and 7 from J; bases not matched to a gene: 11. This CDR3 region has 17 residues. Germline values: CDR1 SGHTA, CDR2 FQGNSA. The CDR3 region has the DNA TGTGCCAGCAGCTTTAATAGCGGGAGGGCCGAGCGGAATGAGCAGTTCTTC. Its protein product is CASSFNSGRAERNEQFF.